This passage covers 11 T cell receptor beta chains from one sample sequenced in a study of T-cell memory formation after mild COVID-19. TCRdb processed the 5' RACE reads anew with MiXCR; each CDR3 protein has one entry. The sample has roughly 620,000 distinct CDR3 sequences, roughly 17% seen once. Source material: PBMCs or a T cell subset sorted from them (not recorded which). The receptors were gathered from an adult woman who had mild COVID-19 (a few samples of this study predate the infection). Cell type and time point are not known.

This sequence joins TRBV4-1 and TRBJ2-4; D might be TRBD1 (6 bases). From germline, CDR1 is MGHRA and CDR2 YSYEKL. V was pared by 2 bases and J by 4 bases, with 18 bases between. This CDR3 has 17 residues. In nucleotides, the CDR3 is TGCGCCAGCAGCCAACCTACCCTAGGGGGACATAAAAACATTCAGTACTTC. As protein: CASSQPTLGGHKNIQYF.

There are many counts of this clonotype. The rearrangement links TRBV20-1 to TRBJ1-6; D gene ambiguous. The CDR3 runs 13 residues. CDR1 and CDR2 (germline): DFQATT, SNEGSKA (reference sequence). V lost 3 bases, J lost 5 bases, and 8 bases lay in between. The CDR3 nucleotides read TGCAGTGCTAGTCACGTAGATAATTCACCCCTCCACTTT. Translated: CSASHVDNSPLHF.

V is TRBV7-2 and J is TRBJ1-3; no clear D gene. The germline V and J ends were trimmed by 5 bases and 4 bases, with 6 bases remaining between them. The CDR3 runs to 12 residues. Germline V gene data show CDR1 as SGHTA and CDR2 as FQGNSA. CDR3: CASSINGNTIYF. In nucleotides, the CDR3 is TGTGCCAGCAGCATTAACGGAAACACCATATATTTT.

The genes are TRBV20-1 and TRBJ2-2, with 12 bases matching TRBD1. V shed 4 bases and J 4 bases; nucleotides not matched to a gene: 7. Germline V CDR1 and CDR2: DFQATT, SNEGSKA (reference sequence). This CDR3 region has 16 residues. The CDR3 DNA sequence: TGCAGTGCTAAAAGACCGGGACAGGGGGCCACCGGGGAGCTGTTTTTT. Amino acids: CSAKRPGQGATGELFF.

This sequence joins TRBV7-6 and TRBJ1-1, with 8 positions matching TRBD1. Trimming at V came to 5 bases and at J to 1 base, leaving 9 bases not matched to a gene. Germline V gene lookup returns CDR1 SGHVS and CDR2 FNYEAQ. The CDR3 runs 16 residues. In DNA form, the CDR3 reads TGTGCCAGCAGCAATCGGACAGGGCGCGCGAACACTGAAGCTTTCTTT. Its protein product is CASSNRTGRANTEAFF.

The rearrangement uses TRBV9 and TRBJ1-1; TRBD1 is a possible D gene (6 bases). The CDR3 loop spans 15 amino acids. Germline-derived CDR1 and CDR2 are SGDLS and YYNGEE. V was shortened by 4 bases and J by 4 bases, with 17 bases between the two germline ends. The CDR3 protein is CASSIATGSSTEAFF. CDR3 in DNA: TGTGCCAGCAGCATAGCTACAGGGTCGAGCACTGAAGCTTTCTTT.

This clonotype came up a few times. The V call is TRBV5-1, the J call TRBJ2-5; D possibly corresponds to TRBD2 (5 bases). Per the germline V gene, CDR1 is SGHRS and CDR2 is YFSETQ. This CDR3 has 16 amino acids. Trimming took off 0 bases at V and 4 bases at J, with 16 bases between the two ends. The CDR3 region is CASSLDSGENGETQYF. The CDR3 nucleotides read TGCGCCAGCAGCTTGGACTCTGGGGAGAATGGAGAGACCCAGTACTTC.

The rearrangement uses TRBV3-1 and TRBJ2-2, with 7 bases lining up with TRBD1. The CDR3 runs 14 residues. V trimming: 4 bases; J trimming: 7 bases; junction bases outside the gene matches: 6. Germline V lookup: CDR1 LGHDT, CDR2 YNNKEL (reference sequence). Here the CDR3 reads CASSRTTGSGELFF. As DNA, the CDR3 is TGTGCCAGCAGCCGAACGACAGGGAGCGGGGAGCTGTTTTTT.

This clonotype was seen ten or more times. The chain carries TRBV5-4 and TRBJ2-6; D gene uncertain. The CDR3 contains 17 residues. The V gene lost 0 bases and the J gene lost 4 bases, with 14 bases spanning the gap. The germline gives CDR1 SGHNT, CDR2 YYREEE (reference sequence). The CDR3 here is CASSLERGNSGANVLTF. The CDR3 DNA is TGTGCCAGCAGCTTGGAACGTGGGAACTCCGGGGCCAACGTCCTGACTTTC.

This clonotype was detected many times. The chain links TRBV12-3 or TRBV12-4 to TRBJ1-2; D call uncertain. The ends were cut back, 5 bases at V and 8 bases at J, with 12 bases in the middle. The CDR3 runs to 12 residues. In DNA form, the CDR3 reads TGTGCCAGCAGTATCTACTCAACGGGCTACACCTTC. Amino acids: CASSIYSTGYTF.

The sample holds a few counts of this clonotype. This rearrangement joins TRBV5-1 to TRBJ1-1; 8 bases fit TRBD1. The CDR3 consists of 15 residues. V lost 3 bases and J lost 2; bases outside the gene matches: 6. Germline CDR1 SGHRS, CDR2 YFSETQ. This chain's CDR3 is CASSWGTGDNTEAFF. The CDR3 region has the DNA TGCGCCAGCAGCTGGGGGACAGGTGATAACACTGAAGCTTTCTTT.